The 20 T cell receptor beta chains listed next were all sequenced from one sample in a study of CD8+ T cells in alopecia areata. After isolation, RNA underwent reverse transcription to generate cDNA as the sequencing template. Sequencing used immunoSEQ multiplex PCR; TCRdb keeps in-frame clones, though not all of them. The sample lists some 160,000 clones; about two thirds were seen once. The sequenced sample consisted of CD8+ T cells sorted from blood. The source is a human donor in good health.

This clone turned up a few times. The chain carries TRBV21-1 and TRBJ2-3. TRBV21-1 is shown as a pseudogene. The CDR3 length is 15 residues. The CDR3 DNA reads as TGTGCCAGCAGCAAAGAAGGACCTCACACAGATACGCAGTATTTT. Translating gives CASSKEGPHTDTQYF.

This rearrangement joins TRBV4-1 to TRBJ2-7; D gene unclear. The CDR3 extends over 13 amino acids. V lost 1 base to trimming and J lost 7 bases, with 11 bases between them. CDR1 is MGHRA and CDR2 is YSYEKL in the germline V gene. Here the CDR3 DNA reads TGCGCCAGCAGCCAAGTGGGGTTCGAAGAGCAGTACTTC. Its protein product is CASSQVGFEEQYF.

The gene calls are TRBV4-1 and TRBJ2-3; 9 positions agree with TRBD1. CDR1 and CDR2 from the germline V gene are MGHRA and YSYEKL. The CDR3 length is 15 residues. V lost 5 bases, J lost 3 bases, and 6 bases stayed unmatched. CDR3 sequence: CASSSQGTGTDTQYF. For the CDR3, the DNA is TGCGCCAGCAGCTCCCAAGGGACAGGGACAGATACGCAGTATTTT.

CDR3 loop: CASSAGLAGVYEQYF. The CDR3 DNA reads TGTGCCAGCAGTGCCGGACTAGCGGGAGTGTACGAGCAGTACTTC. The rearrangement links TRBV25-1 to TRBJ2-7; 13 bases align to TRBD2. V shed 4 bases, J shed 4 bases, and the junction held 4 bases outside the gene matches. Germline assignment: CDR1 MGHDK and CDR2 SYGVNS. This CDR3 region has 15 residues.

This chain uses TRBV5-1 with TRBJ1-2; D call uncertain. This CDR3 comprises 13 residues. The V end was cut by 2 bases, the J end by 8 bases, with 13 bases between. Germline lookup yields CDR1 SGHRS and CDR2 YFSETQ. CDR3 sequence (DNA): TGCGCCAGCAGCTTATCCTCCACGGGGGGCTACACCTTC. Translating gives CASSLSSTGGYTF. Supplemented by reference TRBV5-1 and TRBJ1-2, the full variable domain reads KAGVTQTPRYLIKTRGQQVTLSCSPISGHRSVSWYQQTPGQGLQFLFEYFSETQRNKGNFPGRFSGRQFSNSRSEMNVSTLELGDSALYLCASSLSSTGGYTFGSGTRLTVV.

This clone was picked up one time. The rearrangement uses TRBV15 and TRBJ2-3; 9 bases map to TRBD1. Per the germline V gene, CDR1 is LNHNV and CDR2 is YYDKDF (reference sequence). J lost 0 bases, V lost 5 bases, and 3 bases had no gene match. The CDR3 totals 15 residues. The DNA of the CDR3 is TGTGCCACCAGCGGGGACAGGGAAAGCACAGATACGCAGTATTTT. It codes for CATSGDRESTDTQYF.

The chain is built from TRBV7-9 and TRBJ1-2; TRBD1 might be the D (6 bases). Germline V gene lookup returns CDR1 SEHNR and CDR2 FQNEAQ (reference sequence). Trimming took off 7 bases at V and 4 bases at J, with 13 bases between the two ends. The CDR3 extends over 13 amino acids. CDR3 sequence reads: CASTLGGGYGYTF. The CDR3 DNA follows: TGTGCCAGCACCCTGGGGGGCGGCTATGGCTACACCTTC.

The sample holds one count of this clone. This rearrangement joins TRBV29-1 to TRBJ2-2; 11 nucleotides align to TRBD2. V trimming: 2 bases; J trimming: 5 bases; junction bases outside the gene matches: 4. The germline V gene has CDR1 SQVTM and CDR2 ANQGSEA. The CDR3 totals 15 residues. CDR3 region: CSVETTSGRTGELFF. CDR3 bases: TGCAGCGTTGAAACCACTAGCGGGAGAACCGGGGAGCTGTTTTTT.

The CDR3 coding sequence is TGTGCCAGCAGCCCCACAGGGAAAGAGACCCAGTACTTC. This codes for CASSPTGKETQYF. The chain uses TRBV9 and TRBJ2-5; D possibly corresponds to TRBD1 (6 bases). Germline loops: CDR1 SGDLS, CDR2 YYNGEE. Trimming shortened V by 4 bases and J by 3 bases, and 10 bases separated the two germline ends. The CDR3 covers 13 residues.

This clone is a singleton in its sample. The chain couples TRBV14 to TRBJ1-2, with D possibly being TRBD1 (6 bases). V was trimmed by 0 bases and J by 6 bases, leaving 14 bases between them. This CDR3 has 15 amino acids. Germline V gene sequence: CDR1 SGHDN, CDR2 FVKESK. CDR3 DNA: TGTGCCAGCAGCCAAGATCGACGGGACAAGGATGGCTACACCTTC. The encoded protein is CASSQDRRDKDGYTF. Full variable domain (outside the CDR3, taken from reference TRBV14 and TRBJ1-2): EAGVTQFPSHSVIEKGQTVTLRCDPISGHDNLYWYRRVMGKEIKFLLHFVKESKQDESGMPNNRFLAERTGGTYSTLKVQPAELEDSGVYFCASSQDRRDKDGYTFGSGTRLTVV.

This clone was recorded once. The chain uses TRBV29-1 and TRBJ1-1; D possibly corresponds to TRBD1 (6 bases). This CDR3 spans 13 amino acids. V shed 5 bases and J shed 0 bases, with 10 bases lying between them. Germline CDR1 SQVTM, CDR2 ANQGSEA. CDR3 in amino acids: CSVTEGVNTEAFF. The CDR3 DNA reads as TGCAGCGTTACAGAGGGGGTGAACACTGAAGCTTTCTTT.

The rearrangement uses TRBV14 and TRBJ2-7, with 8 bases aligning to TRBD2. Germline V gene sequence: CDR1 SGHDN, CDR2 FVKESK. There are 14 residues in the CDR3. V gave up 2 bases and J gave up 12 bases; unmatched junction bases: 12. The DNA of the CDR3 is TGTGCCAGCAGCCAAAGGCTAGCGGGTGATCTGCGGTACTTC. This codes for CASSQRLAGDLRYF.

The chain couples TRBV13 to TRBJ2-3; D remains unclear. V was pared by 1 base and J by 5 bases, with 4 bases between. This CDR3 comprises 12 residues. Per germline, CDR1 PRHDT and CDR2 FYEKMQ (reference sequence). The CDR3 reads CASSLDRDTQYF. Here the CDR3 DNA reads TGTGCCAGCAGCTTAGATCGAGATACGCAGTATTTT.

The rearrangement joins TRBV7-9 to TRBJ2-5, with 7 nucleotides matching TRBD2. V was clipped by 5 bases and J by 3 bases; unmatched bases: 15. The V gene's germline CDR1 is SEHNR and CDR2 FQNEAQ (reference sequence). The CDR3 totals 17 residues. The chain's CDR3 is CASSPHWGGLTKETQYF. Written as DNA, the CDR3 is TGTGCCAGCAGCCCTCACTGGGGGGGACTTACTAAAGAGACCCAGTACTTC.

Note on this clone: Relative to the germline gene, one junction end is altered; a read error may explain this. The chain employs TRBV2 and TRBJ1-1; D possibly corresponds to TRBD1 (6 bases). The germline V gene has CDR1 SNHLY and CDR2 FYNNEI. This CDR3 is built from 13 residues. Written as DNA, the CDR3 is TGTGCCAGCGGTGACAGGCAGAACACTGAAGCTTTCTTT. As protein: CASGDRQNTEAFF.

This clone was detected only a few times. The rearrangement uses TRBV11-2 and TRBJ2-2; unclear D gene. The CDR3 is made up of 13 amino acids. V was shortened by 5 bases and J by 6 bases, with 10 bases between the two germline ends. Germline V CDR1 and CDR2: SGHAT, FQNNGV. This CDR3 reads CASSHPEPGELFF. CDR3 sequence (DNA): TGTGCCAGCAGCCACCCTGAACCCGGGGAGCTGTTTTTT.

This chain joins TRBV30 and TRBJ1-3, with no clear D. There are 15 residues in the CDR3. CDR1 GTSNPN and CDR2 SVGIG come from the germline V gene (reference sequence). V was trimmed by 4 bases and J by 0 bases, leaving 13 bases between them. The CDR3 DNA reads as TGTGCCTGGATAATTTTCGGAGTCTCTGGAAACACCATATATTTT. This sequence encodes CAWIIFGVSGNTIYF.

V is TRBV6-1 and J is TRBJ1-2, with unresolved D. The CDR3 runs to 17 residues. V was pared by 2 bases and J by 8 bases, with 24 bases between. Germline CDR1 is MNHNS and CDR2 is SASEGT. The CDR3 loop reads CASSERELFALFAGYTF. DNA for the CDR3: TGTGCCAGCAGTGAACGAGAGCTCTTTGCACTATTTGCAGGCTACACCTTC.

This clone was seen a few times. This rearrangement joins TRBV7-9 to TRBJ2-2; tentatively, D is TRBD1 (5 bases). The CDR3 runs 16 residues. Trimming left V 5 bases short and J 0 bases short, with 13 bases between. CDR1 is SEHNR and CDR2 is FQNEAQ in the germline V gene (reference sequence). CDR3 loop: CASSHKPGSNTGELFF. CDR3 nucleotides: TGTGCCAGCAGCCACAAACCAGGGTCGAACACCGGGGAGCTGTTTTTT. Combining the CDR3 with reference TRBV7-9 and TRBJ2-2 gives the whole variable domain DTGVSQNPRHKITKRGQNVTFRCDPISEHNRLYWYRQTLGQGPEFLTYFQNEAQLEKSRLLSDRFSAERPKGSFSTLEIQRTEQGDSAMYLCASSHKPGSNTGELFFGEGSRLTVL.

This clone was seen a few times. The chain joins TRBV5-6 to TRBJ2-7; D may be TRBD1 (6 bases). Trimming pared 2 bases from V and 1 base from J, leaving 10 bases between. The CDR3 extends over 14 amino acids. Germline V gives CDR1 SGHDT, CDR2 YYEEEE. CDR3 amino acids: CASSFVGTSYEQYF. DNA of the CDR3: TGTGCCAGCAGCTTCGTTGGGACATCCTACGAGCAGTACTTC.